What follows is one TCR beta chain and its context. This clonotype was picked up one time. This receptor's antigen is unknown. The input lacks base qualities; no much larger clone sits a single base away. Support from one read is weak. Trimming leaves V shorter by 2 bases and J shorter by 5 bases, with the junction holding 3 bases beyond the gene matches. Counted from cysteine to phenylalanine, this CDR3 has 15 amino acids. Of all the DNA, just the CDR3 is kept, 45 bases in frame from base 1. Sequences SGHTA (CDR1) and FQGNSA (CDR2) are obtained from the germline V gene. High-throughput TCR beta sequencing profiled peripheral blood CD8+ and CD4+ T cells from healthy donors, Susac syndrome patients and multiple sclerosis patients. Susac syndrome patients met recently defined diagnostic criteria for definite or probable disease. CD8+ TEMRA cells were enriched by FACS, while bulk CD8+ and CD4+ T cells were purified by magnetic negative isolation. Blood was collected in EDTA tubes and processed within 24 hours, with PBMCs isolated through density gradient centrifugation. PBMCs intended for TCR sequencing were cryopreserved in liquid nitrogen and were subsequently thawed in a 37 degrees C water bath. A purity of at least 90% was achieved for sorted or isolated CD4+, CD8+ and CD8+ TEMRA cells.

The sample comes from a study of CD8 T cells in Susac syndrome (dated by TCRdb to the late 2010s). At the level of the whole study: Of the Susac syndrome patients who were sequenced, more than 5 had clinically active disease and roughly eight were in clinical remission. Whether CD8+ T cell activation and differentiation in Susac syndrome was antigen driven was tested using repertoire sequencing. At the time of blood withdrawal, Susac syndrome patients were either therapy-naive, taking corticosteroids (with some also receiving IVIg), or on IVIg alone.

Results and caveats for the whole study, not just this receptor: The CD4+ T cell repertoire of patients with Susac syndrome showed no detectable clonal expansion. The number of individuals in the TCR sequencing and HLA analysis was acknowledged as relatively small.

RNA was extracted using the RNeasy kit, and roughly 0.5 to 1 microgram was reverse transcribed with random hexamers. TCR beta CDR3 regions were amplified with the immunoSEQ multiplex PCR assay covering 54 Vbeta and 13 Jbeta segments. PCR amplification bias was corrected by using a synthetic template baseline for primer optimization and computational correction. In the paper's pipeline: Only productive sequences were kept, with reads annotated to V, D and J genes according to IMGT and analyzed in immunoSEQ Analyzer. Clonality was computed as one minus Shannon entropy normalized by log2 of the number of productive unique sequences. For each patient and control, public and private clones were evaluated among the 100 most prevalent clones. Clones were defined as Susac-specific if absent from the healthy and MS cohorts, from 1052 published viral clones and from other ImmuneACCESS disease sequences. TCRdb reworked the public reads: Q25 trimming with fastp, MiXCR clone assembly, productive beta chains retained. Rows matching on CDR3 protein sequence are summarized as one entry with the most common DNA and genes. TCRdb, not the original authors, processed these V and J calls. In all, the sample holds 150,000 to 200,000 distinct CDR3 sequences, and around 94% of those were seen once. Of the sample, 0.099% falls within the top ten clones.

The TCR sequence derives from a human donor with Susac syndrome. The sequencing input was CD4+ T cells from PBMCs. The rearrangement combines TRBV7-2 with TRBJ2-5; 12 bases in between match TRBD1. The nucleotide sequence reads as follows: TGTGCCAGCAGCTTAAGGGGACAGGGGGCTGAGACCCAGTACTTC. Its translation reads: CASSLRGQGAETQYF.